Each of the 23 T cell receptor beta chains below was sequenced from the same sample in a study of blood T cell repertoires in COVID-19. The table came from immunoSEQ multiplex PCR; TCRdb's copy has only in-frame clones and leaves some out. This sample yields 100,000 to 150,000 clones, of which approximately 81% are seen a single time; around 37% belongs to the top ten. The material sequenced was peripheral blood. These receptors were collected from a middle-aged man with active or convalescent COVID-19.

CDR3 region: CASSTGASLEQYF. The CDR3 DNA reads as TGTGCCAGCAGCACTGGGGCTTCCCTCGAGCAGTACTTC. V and J are TRBV7-9 and TRBJ2-7; D is possibly TRBD1 (5 bases). CDR3 length: 13 residues. V lost 5 bases to trimming and J lost 6 bases, with 14 bases between them. Per germline, CDR1 SEHNR and CDR2 FQNEAQ (reference sequence).

This chain links TRBV19 with TRBJ1-2; a possible D gene is TRBD1 (6 bases). Trimming took off 4 bases at V and 4 bases at J, with 10 bases between the two ends. The CDR3 totals 13 residues. The V gene's germline CDR1 is LNHDA and CDR2 SQIVND (reference sequence). The CDR3 DNA sequence: TGTGCCAGTAGTACGCCACAGGGCTATGGCTACACCTTC. It yields the protein CASSTPQGYGYTF.

The chain has TRBV6-5 and TRBJ1-1; 9 positions match TRBD1. The V segment lost 1 base and the J segment 4 bases; nucleotides outside the gene matches: 7. Germline loops: CDR1 MNHEY, CDR2 SVGAGI. The CDR3 totals 16 residues. The CDR3 DNA follows: TGTGCCAGCAGTTACTTACAGGGGGCGGAAGGCACTGAAGCTTTCTTT. It translates to CASSYLQGAEGTEAFF.

The chain combines TRBV9 with TRBJ2-3, with 9 bases that match TRBD2. Germline-derived CDR1 and CDR2 are SGDLS and YYNGEE. The CDR3 is made up of 15 amino acids. Trimming removed 0 bases from V and 6 bases from J; junction bases left unmatched: 5. CDR3 residues: CASSVEGGRADTQYF. In DNA, the CDR3 is TGTGCCAGCAGCGTAGAAGGCGGGAGGGCGGATACGCAGTATTTT.

A single count supports this clone. The gene calls are TRBV29-1 and TRBJ1-2, with no clear D. Per germline, CDR1 SQVTM and CDR2 ANQGSEA. The germline V and J ends were trimmed by 4 bases and 4 bases, with 10 bases remaining between them. The CDR3 sequence is 12 residues long. The CDR3: CSVAGGFYGYTF. Here the CDR3 DNA reads TGCAGCGTTGCCGGCGGGTTCTATGGCTACACCTTC. Supplemented by reference TRBV29-1 and TRBJ1-2, the full variable domain reads SAVISQKPSRDICQRGTSLTIQCQVDSQVTMMFWYRQQPGQSLTLIATANQGSEATYESGFVIDKFPISRPNLTFSTLTVSNMSPEDSSIYLCSVAGGFYGYTFGSGTRLTVV.

This clone was counted only a few times. The CDR3 DNA is TGTGCCAGCAGTGAACGGTGGCCTAGCGGAAACACAGATACGCAGTATTTT. Translation: CASSERWPSGNTDTQYF. The rearrangement joins TRBV2 to TRBJ2-3, with TRBD2 identical over 7 bases. Germline CDR1 and CDR2: SNHLY and FYNNEI. The CDR3 is 17 amino acids. The V segment lost 2 bases and the J segment 2 bases; nucleotides outside the gene matches: 10. The full variable domain, its missing parts supplied by reference TRBV2 and TRBJ2-3, is EPEVTQTPSHQVTQMGQEVILRCVPISNHLYFYWYRQILGQKVEFLVSFYNNEISEKSEIFDDQFSVERPDGSNFTLKIRSTKLEDSAMYFCASSERWPSGNTDTQYFGPGTRLTVL.

The chain's CDR3 is CASSPIAGGNTGELFF. The CDR3 nucleotides read TGTGCCAGCTCACCAATAGCGGGAGGGAACACCGGGGAGCTGTTTTTT. The chain employs TRBV18 and TRBJ2-2; TRBD2 matches 10 bases. The CDR3 is 16 amino acids. CDR1 KGHSH and CDR2 LQKENI come from the germline V gene. After removal of 2 bases from V and 1 base from J, the junction contained 1 base not matched to a gene. Variable domain in full (rest from reference TRBV18 and TRBJ2-2): NAGVMQNPRHLVRRRGQEARLRCSPMKGHSHVYWYRQLPEEGLKFMVYLQKENIIDESGMPKERFSAEFPKEGPSILRIQQVVRGDSAAYFCASSPIAGGNTGELFFGEGSRLTVL.

This chain links TRBV7-2 with TRBJ1-6; D not certain. This CDR3 comprises 13 residues. V was clipped by 4 bases and J by 14 bases, with 15 bases between them. The V gene's germline CDR1 is SGHTA and CDR2 FQGNSA. The CDR3 DNA sequence: TGTGCCAGCAGCTCATACGGAGAGGAGGCCCTCCACTTT. Protein sequence: CASSSYGEEALHF.

The genes are TRBV9 and TRBJ1-2; 8 positions agree with TRBD1. V was clipped by 0 bases and J by 0 bases; unmatched bases: 1. The CDR3 sequence is 15 residues long. CDR1 and CDR2 (germline): SGDLS, YYNGEE. CDR3 loop: CASSVGTGPNYGYTF. CDR3 sequence (DNA): TGTGCCAGCAGCGTAGGGACAGGGCCTAACTATGGCTACACCTTC.

The chain couples TRBV29-1 to TRBJ2-1; the D gene is possibly TRBD2 (6 bases). The CDR3 consists of 15 residues. Germline values: CDR1 SQVTM, CDR2 ANQGSEA. V was pared by 7 bases and J by 1 base, with 17 bases between. CDR3 sequence reads: CSDTGTVKSYNEQFF. The CDR3 bases are TGCAGCGATACGGGGACTGTTAAATCCTACAATGAGCAGTTCTTC.

J is TRBJ1-4 and V is TRBV7-9; 9 bases align to TRBD1. CDR1 and CDR2 from the germline V gene are SEHNR and FQNEAQ (reference sequence). The length of the CDR3 is 17 residues. The junction had 6 bases not matched to a gene; V was cut back by 1 base and J by 3 bases. The CDR3 is CASSLGTRQGANEKLFF. CDR3 DNA sequence: TGTGCCAGCAGCTTAGGGACACGACAGGGGGCTAATGAAAAACTGTTTTTT.

V and J are TRBV7-3 and TRBJ2-6; 7 bases align to TRBD1. J gave up 1 base and V 1 base, and 1 base lay outside the gene matches. The CDR3 has 16 residues. Germline V gives CDR1 SGHTA, CDR2 FQGTGA. CDR3: CASSLKQGSGANVLTF. The CDR3 DNA reads TGTGCCAGCAGCTTAAAACAGGGGTCTGGGGCCAACGTCCTGACTTTC. The entire variable domain, with the rest obtained from reference TRBV7-3 and TRBJ2-6, is as follows: GAGVSQTPSNKVTEKGKYVELRCDPISGHTALYWYRQSLGQGPEFLIYFQGTGAADDSGLPNDRFFAVRPEGSVSTLKIQRTERGDSAVYLCASSLKQGSGANVLTFGAGSRLTVL.

This chain uses TRBV5-4 with TRBJ1-2, with 7 bases fitting TRBD1. After removal of 2 bases from V and 5 bases from J, the junction contained 3 bases not matched to a gene. The CDR3 has 13 residues. The germline V gene encodes CDR1 SGHNT and CDR2 YYREEE (reference sequence). CDR3 region: CASSFKQGYGYTF. CDR3 in DNA: TGTGCCAGCAGCTTTAAACAGGGGTATGGCTACACCTTC.

This sequence joins TRBV9 and TRBJ1-2; 9 bases are shared with TRBD1. The CDR3 runs 13 residues. J gave up 8 bases and V 4 bases, and 6 bases lay outside the gene matches. In germline, CDR1 is SGDLS, CDR2 YYNGEE. CDR3 DNA: TGTGCCAGCAGCCCGGGACAGGGAAGCGGCTACACCTTC. Its translation is CASSPGQGSGYTF.

V usage is TRBV19 and J usage is TRBJ2-7; 11 bases match TRBD1. The CDR3 is made up of 15 amino acids. Germline loops: CDR1 LNHDA, CDR2 SQIVND (reference sequence). The ends lost 6 bases at V and 2 bases at J; junction bases unmatched: 6. Here the CDR3 reads CASSNSGQGAYEQYF. CDR3 in DNA: TGTGCCAGTAGCAACTCGGGACAGGGGGCCTACGAGCAGTACTTC. Together with reference TRBV19 and TRBJ2-7, the CDR3 gives the full variable domain: DGGITQSPKYLFRKEGQNVTLSCEQNLNHDAMYWYRQDPGQGLRLIYYSQIVNDFQKGDIAEGYSVSREKKESFPLTVTSAQKNPTAFYLCASSNSGQGAYEQYFGPGTRLTVT.

The chain combines TRBV30 with TRBJ1-6, with D perhaps matching TRBD1 (5 bases). This CDR3 contains 14 residues. Per the germline V gene, CDR1 is GTSNPN and CDR2 is SVGIG (reference sequence). Trimming stripped 5 bases from V and 10 bases from J, with 18 bases between. Here the CDR3 DNA reads TGTGCCTGGGGGATTCAGGGATTTCAGTCACCCCTCCACTTT. Its translation is CAWGIQGFQSPLHF.

The chain combines TRBV9 with TRBJ2-3; TRBD2 agrees at 9 bases. Germline CDR1 SGDLS, CDR2 YYNGEE. The CDR3 length is 18 residues. The V and J ends lost 0 bases and 1 base, in that order; junction bases with no gene match: 9. The CDR3 loop reads CASSVGAGLAGRTDTQYF. CDR3 DNA sequence: TGTGCCAGCAGCGTAGGAGCGGGGCTAGCGGGGCGCACAGATACGCAGTATTTT.

This clone was counted between two and nine times. The chain couples TRBV12-3 or TRBV12-4 to TRBJ1-2; D is ambiguous. The CDR3 loop spans 12 amino acids. The ends were cut back, 7 bases at V and 4 bases at J, with 10 bases in the middle. The CDR3, as DNA: TGTGCCAGCACCATGGCTAGCTATGGCTACACCTTC. As protein: CASTMASYGYTF.

The chain couples TRBV7-2 to TRBJ2-3, with D possibly matching TRBD2 (6 bases). This CDR3 is built from 12 residues. CDR1 and CDR2 from the germline V gene are SGHTA and FQGNSA. V lost 8 bases and J 5 bases, leaving 11 bases between the germline ends. The CDR3 coding sequence is TGTGCCAGCGCCGGGCGGGGAGATACGCAGTATTTT. Protein sequence: CASAGRGDTQYF.

The rearrangement links TRBV19 to TRBJ1-6; 7 positions agree with TRBD1. Germline CDR1 reads LNHDA; CDR2 reads SQIVND (reference sequence). Trimming removed 7 bases from V and 7 bases from J; junction bases left unmatched: 7. This CDR3 spans 14 amino acids. The CDR3 bases are TGTGCCAGTACCCGACAGGGCTCGAATTCACCCCTCCACTTT. Translating it yields CASTRQGSNSPLHF.

The CDR3 sequence: CASSFTVNTEAFF. CDR3 DNA sequence: TGTGCCAGCAGCTTTACGGTCAACACTGAAGCTTTCTTT. The rearrangement links TRBV7-3 to TRBJ1-1; the D is unclear. The CDR3 is 13 residues long. The V end lost 3 bases, the J end lost 2 bases, and 7 bases lay between the germline ends. Germline V CDR1 and CDR2: SGHTA, FQGTGA.

The rearrangement uses TRBV4-1 and TRBJ1-1; D is undetermined. Trimming cost V 0 bases and J 8 bases, with 13 bases left between them. This CDR3 is built from 14 residues. The V gene's germline CDR1 is MGHRA and CDR2 YSYEKL. Here the CDR3 DNA reads TGCGCCAGCAGCCAAGAAGGATCGGGAGTCGAAGCTTTCTTT. Amino acid sequence: CASSQEGSGVEAFF.

A few counts support this clone. CDR3 in amino acids: CASSEGLYSTDTQYF. The CDR3 DNA follows: TGTGCCAGCAGCGAAGGACTCTATAGCACAGATACGCAGTATTTT. V and J are TRBV7-3 and TRBJ2-3, with D perhaps TRBD2 (5 bases). CDR1 and CDR2 (germline): SGHTA, FQGTGA. V shed 5 bases and J shed 0 bases, with 12 bases lying between them. The CDR3 runs 15 residues.